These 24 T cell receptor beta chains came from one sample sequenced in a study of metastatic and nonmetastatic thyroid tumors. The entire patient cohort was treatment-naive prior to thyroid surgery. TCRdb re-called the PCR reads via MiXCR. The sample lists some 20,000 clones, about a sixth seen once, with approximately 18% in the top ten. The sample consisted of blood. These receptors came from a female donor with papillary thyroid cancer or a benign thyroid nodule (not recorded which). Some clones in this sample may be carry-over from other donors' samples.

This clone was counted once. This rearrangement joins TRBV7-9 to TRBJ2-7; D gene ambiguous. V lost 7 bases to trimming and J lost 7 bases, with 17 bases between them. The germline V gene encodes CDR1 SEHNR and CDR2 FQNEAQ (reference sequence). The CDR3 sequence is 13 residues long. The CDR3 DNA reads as TGTGCCAGCATCTCGAAGTCCACCAAAGAGCAGTACTTC. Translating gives CASISKSTKEQYF.

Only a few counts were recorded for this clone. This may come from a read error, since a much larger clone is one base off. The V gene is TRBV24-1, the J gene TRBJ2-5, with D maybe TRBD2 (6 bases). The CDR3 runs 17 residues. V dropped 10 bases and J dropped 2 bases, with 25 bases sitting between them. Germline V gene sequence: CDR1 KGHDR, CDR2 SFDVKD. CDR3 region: CATGEVQGQHQQETQYF. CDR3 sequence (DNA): TGTGCCACGGGGGAGGTCCAGGGCCAACACCAACAAGAGACCCAGTACTTC.

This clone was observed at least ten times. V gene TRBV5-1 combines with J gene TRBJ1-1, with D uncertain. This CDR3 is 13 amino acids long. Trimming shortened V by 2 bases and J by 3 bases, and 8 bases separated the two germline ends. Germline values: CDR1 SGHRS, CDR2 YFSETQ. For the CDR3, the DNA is TGCGCCAGCAGCTTCCTCGGTGACACTGAAGCTTTCTTT. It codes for CASSFLGDTEAFF.

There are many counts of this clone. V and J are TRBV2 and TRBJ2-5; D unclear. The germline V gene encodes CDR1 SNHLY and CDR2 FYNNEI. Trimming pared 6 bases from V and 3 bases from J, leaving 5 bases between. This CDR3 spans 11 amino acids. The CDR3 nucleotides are TGTGCCAGCAGGCGGAAAGAGACCCAGTACTTC. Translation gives CASRRKETQYF.

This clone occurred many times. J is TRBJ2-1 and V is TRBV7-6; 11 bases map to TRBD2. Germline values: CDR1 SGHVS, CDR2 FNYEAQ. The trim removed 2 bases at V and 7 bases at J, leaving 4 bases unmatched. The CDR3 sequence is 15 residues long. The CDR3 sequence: CASSLSSGGRNEQFF. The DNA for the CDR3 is TGTGCCAGCAGCTTATCTAGCGGGGGGAGGAATGAGCAGTTCTTC.

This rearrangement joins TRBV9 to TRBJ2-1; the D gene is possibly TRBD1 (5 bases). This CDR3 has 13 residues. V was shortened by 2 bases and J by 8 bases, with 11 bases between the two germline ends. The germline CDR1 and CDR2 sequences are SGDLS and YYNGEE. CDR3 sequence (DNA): TGTGCCAGCAGCGTCCGGGCCAGGGATGAGCAGTTCTTC. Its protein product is CASSVRARDEQFF.

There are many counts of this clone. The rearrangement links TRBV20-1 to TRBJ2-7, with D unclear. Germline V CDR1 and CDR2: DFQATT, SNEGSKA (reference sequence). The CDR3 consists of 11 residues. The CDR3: CSPRADHEQYF. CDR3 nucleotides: TGCAGCCCCCGGGCCGATCACGAGCAGTACTTC.

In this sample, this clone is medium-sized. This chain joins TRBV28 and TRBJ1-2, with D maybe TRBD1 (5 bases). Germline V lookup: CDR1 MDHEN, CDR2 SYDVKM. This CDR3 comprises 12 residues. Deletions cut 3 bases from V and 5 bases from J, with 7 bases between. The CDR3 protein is CASSLTAYGYTF. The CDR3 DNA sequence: TGTGCCAGCAGTTTGACAGCGTATGGCTACACCTTC.

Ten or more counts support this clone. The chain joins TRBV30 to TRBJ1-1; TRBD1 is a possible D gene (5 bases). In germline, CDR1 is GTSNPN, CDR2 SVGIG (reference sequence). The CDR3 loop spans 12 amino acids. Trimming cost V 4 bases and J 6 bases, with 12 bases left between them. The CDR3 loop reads CAWTLQVAEAFF. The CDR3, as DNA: TGTGCCTGGACCTTACAGGTAGCTGAAGCTTTCTTT.

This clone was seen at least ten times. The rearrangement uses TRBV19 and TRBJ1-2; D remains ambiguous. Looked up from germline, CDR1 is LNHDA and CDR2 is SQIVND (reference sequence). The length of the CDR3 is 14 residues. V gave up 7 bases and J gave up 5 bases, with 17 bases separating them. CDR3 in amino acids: CASTPGIGAYGYTF. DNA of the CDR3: TGTGCCAGTACCCCCGGGATTGGCGCTTATGGCTACACCTTC.

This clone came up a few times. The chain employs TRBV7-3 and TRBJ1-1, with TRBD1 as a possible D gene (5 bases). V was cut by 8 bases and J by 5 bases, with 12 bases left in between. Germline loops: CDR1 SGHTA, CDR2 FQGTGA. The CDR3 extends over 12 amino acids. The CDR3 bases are TGTGCCAGCGGATACCAGGGAACTGAAGCTTTCTTT. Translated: CASGYQGTEAFF.

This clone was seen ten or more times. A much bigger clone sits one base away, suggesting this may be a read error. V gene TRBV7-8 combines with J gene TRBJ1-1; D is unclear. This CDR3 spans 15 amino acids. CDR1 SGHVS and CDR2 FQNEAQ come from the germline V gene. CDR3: CAGSLAGIGNTEAFF. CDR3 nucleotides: TGTGCCGGCAGCTTAGCGGGGATCGGGAACACTGAAGCTTTCTTT.

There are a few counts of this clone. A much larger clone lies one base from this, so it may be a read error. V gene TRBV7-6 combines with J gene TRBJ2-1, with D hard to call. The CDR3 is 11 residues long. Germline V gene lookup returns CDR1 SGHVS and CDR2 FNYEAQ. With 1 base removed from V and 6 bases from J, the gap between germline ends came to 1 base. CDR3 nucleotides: TGTGCCAGCAGCTTAGTCAATGAGCAGTTCTTC. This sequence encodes CASSLVNEQFF.

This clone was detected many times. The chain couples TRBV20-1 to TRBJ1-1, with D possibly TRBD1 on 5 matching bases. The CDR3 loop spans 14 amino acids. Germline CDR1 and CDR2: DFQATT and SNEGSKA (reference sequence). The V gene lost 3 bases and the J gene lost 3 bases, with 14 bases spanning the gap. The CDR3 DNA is TGCAGTGCTAGGGTAGAGGGGTCCCACACTGAAGCTTTCTTT. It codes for CSARVEGSHTEAFF.

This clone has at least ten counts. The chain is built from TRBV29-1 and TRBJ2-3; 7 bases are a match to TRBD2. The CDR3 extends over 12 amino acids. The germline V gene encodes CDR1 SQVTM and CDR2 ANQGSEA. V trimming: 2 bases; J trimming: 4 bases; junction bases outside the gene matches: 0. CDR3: CSVERGADTQYF. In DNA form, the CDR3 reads TGCAGCGTTGAACGGGGGGCAGATACGCAGTATTTT.

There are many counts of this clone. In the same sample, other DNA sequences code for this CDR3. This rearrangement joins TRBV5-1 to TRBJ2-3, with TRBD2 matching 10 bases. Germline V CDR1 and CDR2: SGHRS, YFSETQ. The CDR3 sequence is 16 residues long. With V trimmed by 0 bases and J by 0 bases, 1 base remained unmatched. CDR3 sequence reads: CASSLGLAGSTDTQYF. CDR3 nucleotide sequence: TGCGCCAGCAGCTTGGGACTAGCGGGCAGCACAGATACGCAGTATTTT.

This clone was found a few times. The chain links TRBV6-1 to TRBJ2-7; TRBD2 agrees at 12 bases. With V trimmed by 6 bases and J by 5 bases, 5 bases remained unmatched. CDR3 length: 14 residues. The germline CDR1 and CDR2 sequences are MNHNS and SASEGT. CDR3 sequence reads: CASSRLAGDDEQYF. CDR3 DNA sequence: TGTGCCAGCAGCCGACTAGCGGGAGATGACGAGCAGTACTTC.

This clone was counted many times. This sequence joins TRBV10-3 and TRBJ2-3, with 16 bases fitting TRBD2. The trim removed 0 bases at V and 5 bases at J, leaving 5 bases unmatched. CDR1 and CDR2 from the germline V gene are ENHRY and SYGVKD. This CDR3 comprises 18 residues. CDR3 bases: TGTGCCATCAGTGAGTCGGGACTAGCGGGAGGGCTGAGAGATACGCAGTATTTT. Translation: CAISESGLAGGLRDTQYF.

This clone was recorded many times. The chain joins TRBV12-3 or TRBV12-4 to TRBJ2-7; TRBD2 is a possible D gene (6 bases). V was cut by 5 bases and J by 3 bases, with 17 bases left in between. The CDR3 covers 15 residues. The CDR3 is CASSDPRRGRYEQYF. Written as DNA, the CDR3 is TGTGCCAGCAGTGACCCGAGGAGGGGCCGCTACGAGCAGTACTTC.

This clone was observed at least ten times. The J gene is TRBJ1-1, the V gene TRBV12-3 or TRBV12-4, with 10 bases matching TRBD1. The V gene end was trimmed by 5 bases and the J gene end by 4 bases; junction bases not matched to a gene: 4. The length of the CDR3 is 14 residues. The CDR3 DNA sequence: TGTGCCAGCAGTCCCAGGACAGGGGGCACTGAAGCTTTCTTT. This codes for CASSPRTGGTEAFF.

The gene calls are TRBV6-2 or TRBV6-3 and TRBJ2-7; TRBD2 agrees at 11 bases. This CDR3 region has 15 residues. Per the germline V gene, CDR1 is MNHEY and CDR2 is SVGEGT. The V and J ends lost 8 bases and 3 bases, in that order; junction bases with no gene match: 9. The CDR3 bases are TGTGCCAGCCTACGAACTAGCGGGAGTTTCTACGAGCAGTACTTC. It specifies CASLRTSGSFYEQYF.

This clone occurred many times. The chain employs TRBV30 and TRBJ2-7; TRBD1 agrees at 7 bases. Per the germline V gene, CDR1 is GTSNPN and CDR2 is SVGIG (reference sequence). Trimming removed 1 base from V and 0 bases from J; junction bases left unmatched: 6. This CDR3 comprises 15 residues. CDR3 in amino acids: CAWSGWGQSSYEQYF. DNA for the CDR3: TGTGCCTGGAGTGGCTGGGGACAGTCCTCCTACGAGCAGTACTTC. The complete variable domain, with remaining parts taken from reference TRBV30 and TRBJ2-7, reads SQTIHQWPATLVQPVGSPLSLECTVEGTSNPNLYWYRQAAGRGLQLLFYSVGIGQISSEVPQNLSASRPQDRQFILSSKKLLLSDSGFYLCAWSGWGQSSYEQYFGPGTRLTVT.

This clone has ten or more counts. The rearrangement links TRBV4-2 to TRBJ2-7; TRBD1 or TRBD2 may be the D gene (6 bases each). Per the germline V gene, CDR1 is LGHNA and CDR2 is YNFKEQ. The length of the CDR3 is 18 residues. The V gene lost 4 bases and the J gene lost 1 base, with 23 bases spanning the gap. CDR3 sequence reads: CASSLGGSLEPMSYEQYF. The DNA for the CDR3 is TGTGCCAGCAGCCTCGGGGGCTCCCTAGAGCCGATGTCCTACGAGCAGTACTTC.

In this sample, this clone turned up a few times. The CDR3 reads CASSSLGLAGTGELFF. In DNA, the CDR3 is TGTGCCAGCAGCTCACTGGGACTAGCGGGAACCGGGGAGCTGTTTTTT. The chain carries TRBV6-2 or TRBV6-3 and TRBJ2-2; 13 nucleotides line up with TRBD2. The ends lost 6 bases at V and 5 bases at J; junction bases unmatched: 6. This CDR3 has 16 amino acids. Germline CDR1 MNHEY, CDR2 SVGEGT.